The TCR beta chain under discussion was sequenced for a study of control samples from healthy donors and cancer patients. Clones were sequenced by immunoSEQ multiplex PCR, and TCRdb holds only the in-frame ones, with some missing. The sample holds around 100,000 clones, about 91% seen once. Looked up from germline, CDR1 is MNHEY and CDR2 is SVGAGI. Trimming took 2 bases from V and 0 from J, leaving 7 bases between them. CDR3 length: 14 amino acids. This chain uses TRBV6-5 with TRBJ1-1; possible D gene TRBD1, 6 bases. Sequenced input: blood. This sequence was found in a woman aged 18-29 years in good health. In nucleotides, the CDR3 is TGTGCCAGCAGTTACAGGGGGATGAACACTGAAGCTTTCTTT. This gives the protein CASSYRGMNTEAFF.